What follows is one T cell receptor beta chain and its context. What it binds is not known. The data were taken from a study of siplizumab effects on memory and regulatory T cells. Study findings and constraints: A naive or memory phenotype could not be assigned to roughly 80-95% of the proliferating CD4+ or CD8+ clones.

Using immunoSEQ multiplex PCR, the repertoire was profiled, and TCRdb retains in-frame clones only, with some absent. The sample includes tens of thousands of clones, approximately 89% of them seen just once. V lost 7 bases, J lost 1 base, and 5 bases stayed unmatched. Per the germline V gene, CDR1 is GTSNPN and CDR2 is SVGIG (reference sequence). The CDR3 is 13 residues long. The clonotype originates from a human donor in good health. Sequences were obtained from Tregs sorted from blood. The genes are TRBV30 and TRBJ2-7; TRBD2 matches 9 bases. The CDR3 DNA reads TGTGCCTACCTAGCGGGAAGGTCCTACGAGCAGTACTTC. Its protein product is CAYLAGRSYEQYF.